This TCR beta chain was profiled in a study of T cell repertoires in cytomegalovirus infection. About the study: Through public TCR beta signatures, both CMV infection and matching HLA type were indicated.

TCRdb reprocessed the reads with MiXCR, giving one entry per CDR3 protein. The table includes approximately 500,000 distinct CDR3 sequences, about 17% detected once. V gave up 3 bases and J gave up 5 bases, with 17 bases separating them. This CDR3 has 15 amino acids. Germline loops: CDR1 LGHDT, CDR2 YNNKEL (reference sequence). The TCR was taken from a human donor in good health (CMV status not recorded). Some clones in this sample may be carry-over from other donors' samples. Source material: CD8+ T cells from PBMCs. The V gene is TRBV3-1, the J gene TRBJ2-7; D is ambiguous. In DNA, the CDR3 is TGTGCCAGCAGCCAGGGCGGTCGGTCGAGCGACGAGCAGTACTTC. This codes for CASSQGGRSSDEQYF.